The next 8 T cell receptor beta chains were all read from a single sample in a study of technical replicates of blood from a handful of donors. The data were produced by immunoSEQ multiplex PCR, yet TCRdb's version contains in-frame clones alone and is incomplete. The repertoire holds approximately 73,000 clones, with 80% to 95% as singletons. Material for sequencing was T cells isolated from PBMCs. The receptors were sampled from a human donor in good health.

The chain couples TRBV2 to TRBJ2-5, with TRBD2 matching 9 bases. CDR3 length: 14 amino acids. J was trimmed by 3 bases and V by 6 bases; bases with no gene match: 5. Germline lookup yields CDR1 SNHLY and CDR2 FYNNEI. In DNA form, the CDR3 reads TGTGCCAGCAGATGGACTAGCGCCAAAGAGACCCAGTACTTC. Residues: CASRWTSAKETQYF.

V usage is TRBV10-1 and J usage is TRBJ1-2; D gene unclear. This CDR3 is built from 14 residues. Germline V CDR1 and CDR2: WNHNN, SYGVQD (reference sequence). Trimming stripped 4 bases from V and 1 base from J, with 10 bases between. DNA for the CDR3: TGCGCCAGCAGTGCCGACACGTATAACTATGGCTACACCTTC. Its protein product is CASSADTYNYGYTF.

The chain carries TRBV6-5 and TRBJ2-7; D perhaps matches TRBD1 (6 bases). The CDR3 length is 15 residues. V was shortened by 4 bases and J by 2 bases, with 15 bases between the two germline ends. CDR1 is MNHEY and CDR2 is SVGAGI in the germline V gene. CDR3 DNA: TGTGCCAGCAGTTCTTTAATCCAGGGGACCTACGAGCAGTACTTC. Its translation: CASSSLIQGTYEQYF.

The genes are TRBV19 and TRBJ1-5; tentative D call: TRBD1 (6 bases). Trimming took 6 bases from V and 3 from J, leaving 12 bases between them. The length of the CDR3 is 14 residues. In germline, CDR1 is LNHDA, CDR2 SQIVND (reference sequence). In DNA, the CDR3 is TGTGCCAGTAGAGGGGGATCTGACAATCAGCCCCAGCATTTT. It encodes CASRGGSDNQPQHF.

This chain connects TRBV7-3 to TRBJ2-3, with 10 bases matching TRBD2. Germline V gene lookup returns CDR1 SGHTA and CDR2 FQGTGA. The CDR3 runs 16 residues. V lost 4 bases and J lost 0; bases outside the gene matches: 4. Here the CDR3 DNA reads TGTGCCAGCAGCTGGACTAGCGGACGAAGCACAGATACGCAGTATTTT. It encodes CASSWTSGRSTDTQYF.

CDR3 in amino acids: CASSLKTGESYEQYF. CDR3 DNA: TGCGCCAGCAGCCTAAAGACAGGGGAGTCCTACGAGCAGTACTTC. The genes are TRBV4-3 and TRBJ2-7; TRBD1 matches 8 bases. Trimming took 4 bases from V and 1 from J; bases not matched to a gene: 6. The CDR3 is 15 residues long. Germline loops: CDR1 LGHNA, CDR2 YSLEER.

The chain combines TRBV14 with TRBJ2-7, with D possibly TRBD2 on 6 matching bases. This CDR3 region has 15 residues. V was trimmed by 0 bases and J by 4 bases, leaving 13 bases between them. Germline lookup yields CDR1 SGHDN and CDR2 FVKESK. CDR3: CASSQDRAGIYEQYF. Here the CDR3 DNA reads TGTGCCAGCAGCCAAGATCGGGCGGGAATTTACGAGCAGTACTTC. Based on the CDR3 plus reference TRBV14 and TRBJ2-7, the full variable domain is EAGVTQFPSHSVIEKGQTVTLRCDPISGHDNLYWYRRVMGKEIKFLLHFVKESKQDESGMPNNRFLAERTGGTYSTLKVQPAELEDSGVYFCASSQDRAGIYEQYFGPGTRLTVT.

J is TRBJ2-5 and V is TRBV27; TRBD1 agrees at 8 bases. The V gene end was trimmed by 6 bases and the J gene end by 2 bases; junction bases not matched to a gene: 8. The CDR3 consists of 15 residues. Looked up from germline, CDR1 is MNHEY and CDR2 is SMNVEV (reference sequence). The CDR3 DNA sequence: TGTGCCAGCAGGAGGGACAGGTTAAATCAAGAGACCCAGTACTTC. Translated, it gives CASRRDRLNQETQYF.